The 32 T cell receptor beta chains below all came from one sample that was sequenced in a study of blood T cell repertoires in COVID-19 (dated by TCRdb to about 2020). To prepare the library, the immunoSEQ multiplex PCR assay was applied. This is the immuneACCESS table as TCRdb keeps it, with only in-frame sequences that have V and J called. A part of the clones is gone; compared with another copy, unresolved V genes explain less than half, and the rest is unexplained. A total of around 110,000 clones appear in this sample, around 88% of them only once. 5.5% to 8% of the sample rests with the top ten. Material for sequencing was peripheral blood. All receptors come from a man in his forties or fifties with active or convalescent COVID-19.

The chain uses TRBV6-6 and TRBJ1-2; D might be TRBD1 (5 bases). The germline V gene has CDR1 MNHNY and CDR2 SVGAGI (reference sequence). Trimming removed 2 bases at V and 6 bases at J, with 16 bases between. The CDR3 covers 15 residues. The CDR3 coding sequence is TGTGCCAGCAGTTACCCCCAGGCAGGGAACGATGGCTACACCTTC. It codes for CASSYPQAGNDGYTF.

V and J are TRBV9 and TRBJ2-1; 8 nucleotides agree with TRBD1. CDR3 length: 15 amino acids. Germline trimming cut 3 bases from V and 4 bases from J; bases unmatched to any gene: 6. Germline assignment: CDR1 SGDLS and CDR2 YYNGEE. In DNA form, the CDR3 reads TGTGCCAGCAGCGCGTCGGACAGGGCGTACAATGAGCAGTTCTTC. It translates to CASSASDRAYNEQFF.

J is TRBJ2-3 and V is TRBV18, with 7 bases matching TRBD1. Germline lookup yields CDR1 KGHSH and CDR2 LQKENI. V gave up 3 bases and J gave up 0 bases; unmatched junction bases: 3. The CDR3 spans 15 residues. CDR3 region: CASSPRDSSTDTQYF. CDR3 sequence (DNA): TGTGCCAGCTCACCTCGGGACAGTAGCACAGATACGCAGTATTTT. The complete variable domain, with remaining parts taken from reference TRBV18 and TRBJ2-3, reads NAGVMQNPRHLVRRRGQEARLRCSPMKGHSHVYWYRQLPEEGLKFMVYLQKENIIDESGMPKERFSAEFPKEGPSILRIQQVVRGDSAAYFCASSPRDSSTDTQYFGPGTRLTVL.

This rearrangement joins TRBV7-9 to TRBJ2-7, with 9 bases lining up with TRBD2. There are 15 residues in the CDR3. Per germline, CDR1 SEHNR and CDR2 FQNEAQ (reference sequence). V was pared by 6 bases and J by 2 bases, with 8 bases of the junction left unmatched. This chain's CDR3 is CASSYLAGPTYEQYF. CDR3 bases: TGTGCCAGCAGTTACCTAGCGGGACCTACCTACGAGCAGTACTTC.

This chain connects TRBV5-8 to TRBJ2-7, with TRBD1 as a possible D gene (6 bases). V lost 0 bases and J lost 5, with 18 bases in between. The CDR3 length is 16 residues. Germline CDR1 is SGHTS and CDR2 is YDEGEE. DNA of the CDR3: TGTGCCAGCAGCTTGGAACGGGACACGGCCGTGGACGAGCAGTACTTC. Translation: CASSLERDTAVDEQYF.

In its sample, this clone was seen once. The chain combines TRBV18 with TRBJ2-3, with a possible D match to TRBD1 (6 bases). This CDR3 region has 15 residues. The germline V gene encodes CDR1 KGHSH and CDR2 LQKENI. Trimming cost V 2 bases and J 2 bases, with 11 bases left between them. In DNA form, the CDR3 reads TGTGCCAGCTCACCAACAGGGCGATCCACAGATACGCAGTATTTT. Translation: CASSPTGRSTDTQYF.

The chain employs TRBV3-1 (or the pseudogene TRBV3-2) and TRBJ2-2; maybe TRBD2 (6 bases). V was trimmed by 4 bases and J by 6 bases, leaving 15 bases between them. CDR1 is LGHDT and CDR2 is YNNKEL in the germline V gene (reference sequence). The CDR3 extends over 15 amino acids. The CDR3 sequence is CASSRRAAGSGELFF. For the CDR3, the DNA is TGTGCCAGCAGCCGACGAGCCGCGGGATCCGGGGAGCTGTTTTTT.

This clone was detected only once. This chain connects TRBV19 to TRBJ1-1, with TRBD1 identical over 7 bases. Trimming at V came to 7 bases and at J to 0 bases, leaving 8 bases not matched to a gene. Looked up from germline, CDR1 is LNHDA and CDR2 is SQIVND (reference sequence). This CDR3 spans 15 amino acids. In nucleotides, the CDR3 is TGTGCCAGTAAGGGGGACAGCCGCATGAACACTGAAGCTTTCTTT. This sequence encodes CASKGDSRMNTEAFF.

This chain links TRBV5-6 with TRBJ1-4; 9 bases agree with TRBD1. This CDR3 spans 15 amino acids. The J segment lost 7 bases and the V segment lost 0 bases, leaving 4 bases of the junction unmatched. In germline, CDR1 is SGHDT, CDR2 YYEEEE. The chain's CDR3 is CASSLVGQGGEKLFF. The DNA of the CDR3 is TGTGCCAGCAGCTTGGTGGGACAGGGCGGTGAAAAACTGTTTTTT.

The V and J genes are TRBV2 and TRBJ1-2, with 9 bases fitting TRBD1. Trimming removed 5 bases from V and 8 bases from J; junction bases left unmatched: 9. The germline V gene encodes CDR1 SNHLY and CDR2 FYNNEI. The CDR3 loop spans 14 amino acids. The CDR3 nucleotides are TGTGCCAGCAGTCCCGGGACAGGGCCGATGGGCTACACCTTC. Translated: CASSPGTGPMGYTF.

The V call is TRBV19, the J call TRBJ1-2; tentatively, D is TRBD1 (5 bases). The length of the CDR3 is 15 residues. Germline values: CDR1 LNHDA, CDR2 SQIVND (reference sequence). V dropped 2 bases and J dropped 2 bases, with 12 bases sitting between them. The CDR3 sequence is CASSISAGINYGYTF. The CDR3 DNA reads TGTGCCAGTAGTATATCGGCAGGGATCAACTATGGCTACACCTTC. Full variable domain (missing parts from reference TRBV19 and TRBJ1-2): DGGITQSPKYLFRKEGQNVTLSCEQNLNHDAMYWYRQDPGQGLRLIYYSQIVNDFQKGDIAEGYSVSREKKESFPLTVTSAQKNPTAFYLCASSISAGINYGYTFGSGTRLTVV.

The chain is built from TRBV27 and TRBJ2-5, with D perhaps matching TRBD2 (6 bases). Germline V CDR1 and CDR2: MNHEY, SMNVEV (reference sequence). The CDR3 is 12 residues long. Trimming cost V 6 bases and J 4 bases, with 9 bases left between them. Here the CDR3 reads CASRWRGETQYF. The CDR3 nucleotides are TGTGCCAGCAGGTGGCGGGGAGAGACCCAGTACTTC.

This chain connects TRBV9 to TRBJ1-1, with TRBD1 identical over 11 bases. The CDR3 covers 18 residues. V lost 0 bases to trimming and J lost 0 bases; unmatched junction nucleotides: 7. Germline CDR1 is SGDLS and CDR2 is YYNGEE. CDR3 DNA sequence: TGTGCCAGCAGCGTAGTAGGGACAGGGGGGCCCATGAACACTGAAGCTTTCTTT. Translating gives CASSVVGTGGPMNTEAFF.

CDR3 nucleotide sequence: TGTGCCAGCAGCTTATTCGGGGGACCCTATGGCTACACCTTC. It translates to CASSLFGGPYGYTF. The gene calls are TRBV7-2 and TRBJ1-2, with D possibly TRBD1 on 5 matching bases. Per the germline V gene, CDR1 is SGHTA and CDR2 is FQGNSA. There are 14 residues in the CDR3. The V gene lost 2 bases and the J gene lost 4 bases, with 11 bases spanning the gap.

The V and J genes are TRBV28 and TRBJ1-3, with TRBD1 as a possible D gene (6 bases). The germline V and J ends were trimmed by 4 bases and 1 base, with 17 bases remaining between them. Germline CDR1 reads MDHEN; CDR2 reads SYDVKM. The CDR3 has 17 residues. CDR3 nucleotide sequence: TGTGCCAGCAGTTCCCCTGGGGGGGGGCAGTCTGGAAACACCATATATTTT. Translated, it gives CASSSPGGGQSGNTIYF.

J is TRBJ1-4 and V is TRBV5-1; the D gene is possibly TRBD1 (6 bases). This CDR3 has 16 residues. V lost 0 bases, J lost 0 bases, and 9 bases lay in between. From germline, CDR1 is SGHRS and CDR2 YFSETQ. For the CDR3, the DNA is TGCGCCAGCAGCTTGGCCGGGGGGCCAACTAATGAAAAACTGTTTTTT. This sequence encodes CASSLAGGPTNEKLFF.

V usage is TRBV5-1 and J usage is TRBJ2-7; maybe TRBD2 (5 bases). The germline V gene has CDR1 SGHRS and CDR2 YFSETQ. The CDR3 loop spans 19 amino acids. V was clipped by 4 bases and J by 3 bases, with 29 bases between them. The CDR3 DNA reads TGCGCCAGCAGCCGGATGAGGGCTAGCCCGAACTTAATCCTCTACGAGCAGTACTTC. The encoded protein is CASSRMRASPNLILYEQYF. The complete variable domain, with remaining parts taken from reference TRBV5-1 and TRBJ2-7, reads KAGVTQTPRYLIKTRGQQVTLSCSPISGHRSVSWYQQTPGQGLQFLFEYFSETQRNKGNFPGRFSGRQFSNSRSEMNVSTLELGDSALYLCASSRMRASPNLILYEQYFGPGTRLTVT.

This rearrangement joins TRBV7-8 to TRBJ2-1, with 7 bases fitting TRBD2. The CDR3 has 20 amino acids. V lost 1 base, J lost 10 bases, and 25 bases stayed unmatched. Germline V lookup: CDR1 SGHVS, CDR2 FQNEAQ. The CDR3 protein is CASSLGGGRTRGVVSWEQFF. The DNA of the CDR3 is TGTGCCAGCAGCTTAGGCGGCGGGAGAACCCGGGGGGTCGTGTCCTGGGAGCAGTTCTTC.

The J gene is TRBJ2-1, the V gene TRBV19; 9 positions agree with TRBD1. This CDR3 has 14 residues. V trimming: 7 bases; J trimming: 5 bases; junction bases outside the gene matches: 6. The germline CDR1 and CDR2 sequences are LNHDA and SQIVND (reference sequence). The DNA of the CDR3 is TGTGCCAGTACCAGGGACAGGGTAAACAATGAGCAGTTCTTC. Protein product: CASTRDRVNNEQFF.

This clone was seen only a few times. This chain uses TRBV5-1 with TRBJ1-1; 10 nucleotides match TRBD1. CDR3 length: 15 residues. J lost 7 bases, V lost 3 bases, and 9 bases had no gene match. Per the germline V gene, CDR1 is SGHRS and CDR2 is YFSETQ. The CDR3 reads CASSSLSGQGGEAFF. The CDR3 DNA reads TGCGCCAGCAGCTCCCTATCAGGACAGGGGGGTGAAGCTTTCTTT.

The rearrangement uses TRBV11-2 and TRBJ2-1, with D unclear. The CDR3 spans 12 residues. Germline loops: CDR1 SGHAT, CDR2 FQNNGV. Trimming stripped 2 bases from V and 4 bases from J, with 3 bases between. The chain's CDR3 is CASSLLYNEQFF. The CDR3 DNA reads TGTGCCAGCAGCTTACTGTACAATGAGCAGTTCTTC.

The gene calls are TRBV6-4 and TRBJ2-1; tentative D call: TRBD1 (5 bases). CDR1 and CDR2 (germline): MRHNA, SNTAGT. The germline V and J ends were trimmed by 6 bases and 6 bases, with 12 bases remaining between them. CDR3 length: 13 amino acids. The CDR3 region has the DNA TGTGCCAGCAGCCCGACAGCTCTCAATGAGCAGTTCTTC. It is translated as CASSPTALNEQFF.

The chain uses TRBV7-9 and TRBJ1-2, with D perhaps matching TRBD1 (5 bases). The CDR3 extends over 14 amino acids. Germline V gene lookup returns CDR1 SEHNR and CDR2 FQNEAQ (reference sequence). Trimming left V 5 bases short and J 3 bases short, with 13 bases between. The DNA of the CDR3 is TGTGCCAGCAGCATGGAAGGGGTGGACTATGGCTACACCTTC. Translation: CASSMEGVDYGYTF.

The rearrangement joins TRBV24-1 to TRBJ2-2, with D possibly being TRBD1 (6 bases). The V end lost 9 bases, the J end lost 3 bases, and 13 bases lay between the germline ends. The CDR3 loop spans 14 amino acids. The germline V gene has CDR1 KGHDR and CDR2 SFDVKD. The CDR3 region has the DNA TGTGCCACCGCACAGGGTTCCGACACCGGGGAGCTGTTTTTT. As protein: CATAQGSDTGELFF.

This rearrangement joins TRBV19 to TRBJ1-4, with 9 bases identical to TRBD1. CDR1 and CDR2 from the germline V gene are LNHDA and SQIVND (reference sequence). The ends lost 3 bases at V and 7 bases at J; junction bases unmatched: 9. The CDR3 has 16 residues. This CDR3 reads CASSILQGAISEKLFF. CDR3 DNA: TGTGCCAGTAGTATTTTACAGGGGGCGATAAGTGAAAAACTGTTTTTT.

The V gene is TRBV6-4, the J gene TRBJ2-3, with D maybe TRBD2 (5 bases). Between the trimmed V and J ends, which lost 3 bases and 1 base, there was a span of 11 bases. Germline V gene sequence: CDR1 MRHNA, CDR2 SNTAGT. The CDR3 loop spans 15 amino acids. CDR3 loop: CASSEGGGGTDTQYF. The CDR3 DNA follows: TGTGCCAGCAGTGAGGGCGGAGGCGGCACAGATACGCAGTATTTT.

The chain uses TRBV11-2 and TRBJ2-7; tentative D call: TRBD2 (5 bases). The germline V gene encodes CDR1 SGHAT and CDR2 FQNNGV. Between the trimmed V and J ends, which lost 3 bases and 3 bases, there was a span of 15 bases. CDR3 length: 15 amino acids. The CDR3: CASSFPSFGVYEQYF. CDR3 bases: TGTGCCAGCAGCTTTCCGTCGTTCGGGGTCTACGAGCAGTACTTC. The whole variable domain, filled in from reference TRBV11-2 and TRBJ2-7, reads EAGVAQSPRYKIIEKRQSVAFWCNPISGHATLYWYQQILGQGPKLLIQFQNNGVVDDSQLPKDRFSAERLKGVDSTLKIQPAKLEDSAVYLCASSFPSFGVYEQYFGPGTRLTVT.

The CDR3 loop is CASSFRASGAGEQYF. The DNA of the CDR3 is TGCGCCAGCAGCTTTAGGGCTAGCGGTGCGGGCGAGCAGTACTTC. This chain connects TRBV5-1 to TRBJ2-7, with 7 nucleotides matching TRBD2. This CDR3 region has 15 residues. The germline CDR1 and CDR2 sequences are SGHRS and YFSETQ. Trimming cost V 2 bases and J 6 bases; bases outside gene matches: 11.

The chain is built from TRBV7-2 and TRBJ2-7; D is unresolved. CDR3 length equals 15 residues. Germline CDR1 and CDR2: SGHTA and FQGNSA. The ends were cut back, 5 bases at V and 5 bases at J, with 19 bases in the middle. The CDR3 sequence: CASSPIGTPGHEQYF. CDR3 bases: TGTGCCAGCAGCCCCATTGGAACCCCAGGCCACGAGCAGTACTTC.

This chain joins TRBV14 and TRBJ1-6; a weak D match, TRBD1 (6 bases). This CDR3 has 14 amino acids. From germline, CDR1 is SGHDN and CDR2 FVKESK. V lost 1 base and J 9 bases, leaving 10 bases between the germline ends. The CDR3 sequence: CASSQGRGSSPLHF. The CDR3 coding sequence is TGTGCCAGCAGCCAAGGCAGGGGAAGTTCACCCCTCCACTTT.

CDR3 sequence (DNA): TGCGCCAGCAGCCAACCGGGACTAGCGGGAGGGAGAACCTACGAGCAGTACTTC. Translation: CASSQPGLAGGRTYEQYF. V usage is TRBV4-1 and J usage is TRBJ2-7; 16 nucleotides align to TRBD2. Germline V CDR1 and CDR2: MGHRA, YSYEKL. The CDR3 loop spans 18 amino acids. Trimming cost V 2 bases and J 2 bases; bases outside gene matches: 6.

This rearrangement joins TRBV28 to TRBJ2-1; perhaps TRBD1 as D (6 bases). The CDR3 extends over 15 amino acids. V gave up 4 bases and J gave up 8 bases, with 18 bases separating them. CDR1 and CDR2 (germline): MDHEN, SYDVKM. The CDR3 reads CASSSPPQGRDEQFF. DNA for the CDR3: TGTGCCAGCAGTTCCCCCCCACAGGGACGGGATGAGCAGTTCTTC.